This T cell receptor beta chain comes out of a study of shared clonotypes between healthy human individuals. The CDR3 runs to 14 residues. Trimming stripped 0 bases from V and 6 bases from J, with 14 bases between. In germline, CDR1 is GTSNPN, CDR2 SVGIG (reference sequence). Naivety among CD8 cells was defined by CD45RO negativity and positive CCR7 selection, thereby excluding terminally differentiated effector memory CD45RA+ cells. Profiling relied on immunoSEQ multiplex PCR, and the TCRdb table lists in-frame clones only, not all of them. This table has some 1,900,000 clones, roughly 94% appearing once.

The rearrangement uses TRBV30 and TRBJ1-1; D is perhaps TRBD1 (5 bases). Material: naive CD8+ T cells sorted from blood. This receptor was identified in a man in his late teens or twenties in good health. Here the CDR3 reads CAWSVGAGGAEAFF. CDR3 in DNA: TGTGCCTGGAGTGTAGGGGCGGGGGGAGCTGAAGCTTTCTTT.